Below, 13 T cell receptor beta chains from the same sample are listed, as sequenced in a study of post-analysis software for immune sequencing data. These receptors' targets are unknown. TCR beta cDNA libraries had unique molecular identifiers. TCRdb reprocessed the PCR reads with MiXCR, giving one entry per CDR3 protein. The sample lists roughly 430,000 distinct CDR3 sequences, roughly 40% occurring once. Study observations and caveats: TRBV segments more frequent in patients than in controls numbered a few and included TRBV5-6, TRBV5-1 and TRBV20-1.

Sequencing was performed on blood. The receptors derive from a girl aged 2 to 10 with multiple sclerosis.

The chain recombines TRBV12-3 or TRBV12-4 with TRBJ2-1; D possibly uses TRBD1 or TRBD2 (5 bases each). Trimming removed 7 bases from V and 2 bases from J, with 15 bases in between. CDR3 length: 15 amino acids. Written as DNA, the CDR3 is TGTGCCAGCACCCAAGGGACCCTGGCCTACAATGAGCAGTTCTTC. It yields the protein CASTQGTLAYNEQFF.

This chain uses TRBV20-1 with TRBJ2-1; D may be TRBD2 (6 bases). Germline loops: CDR1 DFQATT, CDR2 SNEGSKA (reference sequence). This CDR3 has 19 residues. V was clipped by 0 bases and J by 1 base, with 22 bases between them. CDR3 coding DNA: TGCAGTGCTAGAGACCCCCGTGGTTGGCGGGAAAGGTCCTACAATGAGCAGTTCTTC. Translating gives CSARDPRGWRERSYNEQFF.

The V gene is TRBV28, the J gene TRBJ2-4; no firm D call. The CDR3 covers 15 residues. Germline V lookup: CDR1 MDHEN, CDR2 SYDVKM. V was pared by 4 bases and J by 1 base, with 11 bases between. CDR3 bases: TGTGCCAGCAGTTCCCGAGGCAGGGCCAAAAACATTCAGTACTTC. It translates to CASSSRGRAKNIQYF.

V gene TRBV27 combines with J gene TRBJ2-6; D gene ambiguous. The CDR3 is made up of 18 amino acids. Trimming removed 3 bases at V and 0 bases at J, with 15 bases between. Germline-derived CDR1 and CDR2 are MNHEY and SMNVEV (reference sequence). CDR3 in amino acids: CASSLRIIYLSGANVLTF. Written as DNA, the CDR3 is TGTGCCAGCAGTTTGCGAATAATCTACCTCTCTGGGGCCAACGTCCTGACTTTC.

The chain uses TRBV6-2 or TRBV6-3 and TRBJ2-5; D possibly corresponds to TRBD2 (5 bases). Germline-derived CDR1 and CDR2 are MNHEY and SVGEGT. The CDR3 runs to 14 residues. V lost 0 bases and J lost 4, with 9 bases in between. CDR3 sequence reads: CASSYSRVGETQYF. Here the CDR3 DNA reads TGTGCCAGCAGTTACTCGCGGGTTGGAGAGACCCAGTACTTC.

This chain connects TRBV28 to TRBJ2-1; a weak D match, TRBD2 (6 bases). The V end was cut by 5 bases, the J end by 0 bases, with 17 bases between. Germline assignment: CDR1 MDHEN and CDR2 SYDVKM. This CDR3 is built from 17 residues. CDR3 protein: CASSLHRLGSSYNEQFF. CDR3 DNA sequence: TGTGCCAGCAGTCTACATAGGCTCGGGAGCTCCTACAATGAGCAGTTCTTC.

Only one count was recorded for this clonotype. The V call is TRBV7-2, the J call TRBJ2-1, with 7 bases aligning to TRBD1. The last part of the DNA fits TRBJ2-7 better; the J call may be wrong. The CDR3 length is 16 residues. The germline CDR1 and CDR2 sequences are SGHTA and FQGNSA. CDR3 bases: TGTGCCAGCAGCCAGATCCGGGGACAGTCCTACAATGAGCAGTACTTC. The encoded protein is CASSQIRGQSYNEQYF.

This clonotype has a handful of counts. V usage is TRBV3-1 and J usage is TRBJ2-5, with no clear D. CDR3 length: 13 residues. Looked up from germline, CDR1 is LGHDT and CDR2 is YNNKEL (reference sequence). V lost 4 bases and J 5 bases, leaving 11 bases between the germline ends. CDR3 coding DNA: TGTGCCAGCAGCCTCGTCGAGTTGGAGACCCAGTACTTC. Encoded protein: CASSLVELETQYF.

On this clonotype: An end of the junction does not agree with germline; a read error may underlie this. The chain is built from TRBV4-3 and TRBJ2-6; 7 bases line up with TRBD1. The CDR3 spans 19 residues. In germline, CDR1 is LGHNA, CDR2 YSLEER. Written as DNA, the CDR3 is TGCGCCAGCAGCCAAGCTTCTGACAGGGCCTACTCTGGGGCCAACGTCCGGACTTTC. This gives the protein CASSQASDRAYSGANVRTF.

The rearrangement uses TRBV6-6 and TRBJ1-6; tentative D call: TRBD1 (5 bases). Germline values: CDR1 MNHNY, CDR2 SVGAGI (reference sequence). Trimming stripped 6 bases from V and 7 bases from J, with 13 bases between. CDR3 length equals 14 residues. The CDR3 region is CASREGRINSPLHF. The CDR3, as DNA: TGTGCCAGCAGAGAGGGACGAATCAATTCACCCCTCCACTTT.

The chain recombines TRBV10-3 with TRBJ2-1; 7 bases line up with TRBD1. Germline V gene lookup returns CDR1 ENHRY and CDR2 SYGVKD. The CDR3 covers 17 residues. Trimming took 6 bases from V and 0 from J; bases not matched to a gene: 11. CDR3 amino acids: CAIRRSGRGSSYNEQFF. In DNA, the CDR3 is TGTGCCATCAGACGAAGTGGCAGGGGGTCCTCCTACAATGAGCAGTTCTTC.

The rearrangement joins TRBV20-1 to TRBJ1-6; possibly TRBD1 for D (5 bases). CDR1 and CDR2 (germline): DFQATT, SNEGSKA (reference sequence). Trimming left V 1 base short and J 3 bases short, with 10 bases between. The CDR3 covers 15 residues. The CDR3 spells CSARGAGSYNSPLHF. The CDR3 DNA follows: TGCAGTGCTAGAGGGGCAGGGAGCTATAATTCACCCCTCCACTTT.

This clonotype was recorded only once. A read error may be the cause here, since a much bigger clone is one base away. V and J are TRBV3-1 and TRBJ2-7, with TRBD2 matching over 7 bases. The CDR3 totals 13 residues. Germline V CDR1 and CDR2: LGHDT, YNNKEL (reference sequence). V lost 3 bases to trimming and J lost 2 bases; unmatched junction nucleotides: 1. The CDR3 sequence: CASSQGGAYEQYF. Written as DNA, the CDR3 is TGTGCCAGCAGCCAGGGGGGGGCCTACGAGCAGTACTTC.